These T cell receptor beta chains were read from a single sample in a study of cytomegalovirus exposure and HLA in healthy donors. Profiling relied on immunoSEQ multiplex PCR, and the TCRdb table lists in-frame clones only, not all of them. The repertoire holds about 140,000 clones, 55% to 80% seen once, with 1.3% in the top ten. Sequences were obtained from PBMCs. These receptor sequences come from a woman aged 40-49 years in good health and CMV-seronegative. CDR3s include the opening cysteine and the closing phenylalanine or tryptophan. The D gene is left open where the match is weak. Rows give clone size only sometimes, using once, few, many, or a class for an expanded clone.

V gene	clone size	J gene	D gene	CDR3 protein	CDR3 DNA
TRBV7-3	.	TRBJ1-1	.	CASRPTGGTEAFF	TGTGCCAGCAGACCTACAGGCGGAACTGAAGCTTTCTTT
TRBV4-1	.	TRBJ2-2	TRBD2	CASSRTSGGHTGELFF	TGCGCCAGCAGCCGAACTAGCGGGGGGCACACCGGGGAGCTGTTTTTT
TRBV15	.	TRBJ2-1	.	CATSKIKGINEQFF	TGTGCCACCAGCAAAATCAAGGGGATTAATGAGCAGTTCTTC
TRBV7-8	once	TRBJ2-5	TRBD2	CASSPRLAGGQETQYF	TGTGCCAGCAGCCCCAGACTAGCGGGGGGTCAAGAGACCCAGTACTTC
TRBV6-6	.	TRBJ1-1	TRBD1	CASSYPGTGFTAFF	TGTGCCAGCAGTTACCCCGGGACAGGGTTTACGGCTTTCTTT
TRBV11-2	.	TRBJ2-1	TRBD2	CASSLRGERDNEQFF	TGTGCCAGCAGCTTACGGGGGGAGCGCGACAATGAGCAGTTCTTC
TRBV7-2	.	TRBJ1-2	.	CASSLDRAGYTF	TGTGCCAGCAGCTTAGACAGGGCTGGCTACACCTTC
TRBV4-1	.	TRBJ1-5	.	CASSQDQTGGQPQHF	TGCGCCAGCAGCCAAGATCAGACAGGTGGACAGCCCCAGCATTTT
TRBV2	.	TRBJ1-1	.	CASNLEDVSEAFF	TGTGCCAGCAACCTAGAAGACGTGAGTGAAGCTTTCTTT
TRBV4-3	few	TRBJ1-1	.	CASSQGPGMNTEAFF	TGCGCCAGCAGCCAAGGGCCGGGGATGAACACTGAAGCTTTCTTT
TRBV7-3	once	TRBJ2-3	TRBD2	CASSYGTSRADTQYF	TGTGCCAGCAGCTACGGGACTAGCCGGGCAGATACGCAGTATTTT
TRBV7-3	.	TRBJ2-1	.	CASSPSGTNNLFF	TGTGCCAGCAGCCCGTCTGGGACAAATAATCTGTTCTTC
TRBV4-1	once	TRBJ1-2	.	CASSPSDSRANYGYTF	TGCGCCAGCAGCCCGAGCGACAGCCGAGCTAACTATGGCTACACCTTC
TRBV6-5	few	TRBJ2-2	TRBD2	CASRSSGGTGELFF	TGTGCCAGCAGGAGTAGCGGGGGCACCGGGGAGCTGTTTTTT
TRBV5-1	few	TRBJ2-1	.	CASSFSQGFYNEQFF	TGCGCCAGCAGCTTTAGTCAGGGATTCTACAATGAGCAGTTCTTC
TRBV28	.	TRBJ2-1	TRBD1	CASSSPGDREIVEQFF	TGTGCCAGCAGTTCCCCTGGGGACAGGGAGATTGTGGAGCAGTTCTTC
TRBV5-1	.	TRBJ2-1	.	CASSLGGGRPQWGNEQFF	TGCGCCAGCAGCTTGGGGGGGGGCAGGCCTCAATGGGGCAATGAGCAGTTCTTC
TRBV2	few	TRBJ1-3	.	CASSDPTRADSGNTIYF	TGTGCCAGCAGTGATCCCACGAGGGCGGACTCTGGAAACACCATATATTTT
TRBV6-6	once	TRBJ2-7	TRBD1	CASSGQGQGPNEQYF	TGTGCCAGCAGTGGACAAGGACAGGGGCCAAACGAGCAGTACTTC
TRBV18	.	TRBJ2-2	.	CASSPPGLAGGELFF	TGTGCCAGCTCACCACCGGGTCTAGCAGGCGGGGAGCTGTTTTTT
TRBV4-2	.	TRBJ1-3	.	CASSQDTKLWGGKPSGNTIYF	TGTGCCAGCAGCCAAGACACCAAACTCTGGGGGGGAAAACCTTCGGGAAACACCATATATTTT
TRBV7-2	.	TRBJ1-5	TRBD1	CASSLMTGNNQPQHF	TGTGCCAGCAGCTTAATGACAGGGAATAATCAGCCCCAGCATTTT
TRBV7-8	.	TRBJ2-1	.	CASSLDSIREQFF	TGTGCCAGCAGCTTAGACAGCATTCGTGAGCAGTTCTTC
TRBV19	.	TRBJ2-1	.	CASSQLQGISYNEQFF	TGTGCCAGTAGTCAACTCCAGGGGATCTCCTACAATGAGCAGTTCTTC
TRBV6-6	few	TRBJ1-6	.	CASSKDRNSPLHF	TGTGCCAGCAGTAAGGACAGAAATTCACCCCTCCACTTT
TRBV2	few	TRBJ1-4	.	CASSEQGGSNEKLFF	TGTGCCAGCAGCGAACAGGGTGGGTCCAATGAAAAACTGTTTTTT
TRBV6-5	.	TRBJ2-1	.	CASSWGRNEQFF	TGTGCCAGCAGTTGGGGGCGTAATGAGCAGTTCTTC
TRBV4-1	.	TRBJ2-4	TRBD1	CASSQGGQGLAKNIQYF	TGCGCCAGCAGCCAAGGAGGACAGGGGCTAGCCAAAAACATTCAGTACTTC
TRBV13	.	TRBJ1-4	TRBD1	CASSLGGTGPNEKLFF	TGTGCCAGCAGCTTAGGGGGGACAGGTCCTAATGAAAAACTGTTTTTT
TRBV9	.	TRBJ2-5	TRBD2	CASSPAGAQTQYF	TGTGCCAGCAGCCCAGCGGGGGCCCAGACCCAGTACTTC
TRBV6-5	.	TRBJ2-5	.	CASIEAGSRAQYF	TGTGCCAGCATCGAGGCGGGGAGCAGGGCCCAGTACTTC
TRBV5-6	few	TRBJ1-4	TRBD1	CASSLGGGGFEKLFF	TGTGCCAGCAGCTTGGGTGGAGGGGGCTTTGAAAAACTGTTTTTT
TRBV5-4	.	TRBJ2-5	.	CASSLSGDPWETQYF	TGTGCCAGCAGCTTATCGGGGGACCCGTGGGAGACCCAGTACTTC
TRBV5-4	.	TRBJ2-1	TRBD1	CASSRDRGLNEQFF	TGTGCCAGCAGCCGGGACAGGGGGCTCAATGAGCAGTTCTTC
TRBV7-8	.	TRBJ1-5	TRBD1	CASSSKRTGRHQPQHF	TGTGCCAGCAGCTCTAAAAGGACAGGGAGGCATCAGCCCCAGCATTTT
TRBV4-2	few	TRBJ1-1	.	CASSQVRPGDTEAFF	TGTGCCAGCAGCCAAGTGAGGCCGGGGGACACTGAAGCTTTCTTT
TRBV7-2	.	TRBJ2-1	TRBD2	CASSLTGGDSYNEQFF	TGTGCCAGCAGCTTAACGGGGGGGGACTCCTACAATGAGCAGTTCTTC
TRBV13	.	TRBJ2-7	TRBD2	CASSLVDLAGGNEQYF	TGTGCCAGCAGCCTCGTGGATCTAGCGGGGGGGAACGAGCAGTACTTC
TRBV5-1	.	TRBJ2-3	TRBD2	CASSPAGGGDTQYF	TGCGCCAGCAGCCCCGCGGGGGGGGGAGATACGCAGTATTTT
TRBV28	.	TRBJ2-3	.	CASRPDWTVGTDTQYF	TGTGCCAGCAGACCGGACTGGACCGTCGGCACAGATACGCAGTATTTT
TRBV7-3	.	TRBJ2-5	.	CASSPRIGETQYF	TGTGCCAGCAGCCCGAGAATCGGGGAGACCCAGTACTTC
TRBV7-2	.	TRBJ2-1	.	CASSLARELNEQFF	TGTGCCAGCAGCTTAGCCCGGGAACTTAATGAGCAGTTCTTC
TRBV29-1	.	TRBJ1-2	.	CSVGKGGANYGYTF	TGCAGCGTTGGTAAGGGAGGGGCTAACTATGGCTACACCTTC
TRBV5-1	.	TRBJ2-1	.	CASASGGNNEQFF	TGCGCCAGCGCCTCCGGGGGTAACAATGAGCAGTTCTTC
TRBV6-1	.	TRBJ2-2	TRBD1	CASRRQGQTGELFF	TGTGCCAGCAGGAGACAGGGGCAAACCGGGGAGCTGTTTTTT
TRBV27	once	TRBJ1-2	.	CASSPSMSYGYTF	TGTGCCAGCAGTCCAAGCATGAGCTATGGCTACACCTTC